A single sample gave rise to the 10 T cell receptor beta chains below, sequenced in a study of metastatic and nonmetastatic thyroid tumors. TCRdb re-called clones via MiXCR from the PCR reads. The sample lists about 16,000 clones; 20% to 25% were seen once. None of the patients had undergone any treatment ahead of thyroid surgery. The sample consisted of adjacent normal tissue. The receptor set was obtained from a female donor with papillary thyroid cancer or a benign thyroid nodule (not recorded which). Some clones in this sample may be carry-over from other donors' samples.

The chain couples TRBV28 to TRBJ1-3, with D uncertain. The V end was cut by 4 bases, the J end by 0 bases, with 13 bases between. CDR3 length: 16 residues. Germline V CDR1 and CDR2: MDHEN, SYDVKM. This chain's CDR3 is CASSSPYATSGNTIYF. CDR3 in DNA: TGTGCCAGCAGTTCCCCCTATGCCACCTCTGGAAACACCATATATTTT.

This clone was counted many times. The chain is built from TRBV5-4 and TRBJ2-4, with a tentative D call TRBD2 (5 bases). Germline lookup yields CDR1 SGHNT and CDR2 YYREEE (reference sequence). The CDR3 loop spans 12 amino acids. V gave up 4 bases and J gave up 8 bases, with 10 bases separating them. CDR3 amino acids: CASSNREDIQYF. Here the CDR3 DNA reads TGTGCCAGCAGCAACCGGGAAGACATTCAGTACTTC.

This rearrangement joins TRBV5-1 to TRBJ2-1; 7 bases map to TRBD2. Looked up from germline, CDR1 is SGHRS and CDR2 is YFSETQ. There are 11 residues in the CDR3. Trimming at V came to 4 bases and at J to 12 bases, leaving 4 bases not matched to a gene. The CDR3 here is CASSSGVWQFF. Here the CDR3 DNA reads TGCGCCAGCAGCAGCGGGGTGTGGCAGTTCTTC.

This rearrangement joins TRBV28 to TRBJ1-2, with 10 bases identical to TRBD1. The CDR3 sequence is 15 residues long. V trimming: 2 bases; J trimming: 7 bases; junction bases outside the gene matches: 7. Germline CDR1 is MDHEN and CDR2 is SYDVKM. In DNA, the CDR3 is TGTGCCAGCAGTTTACCGACAGGGGGCACGCTTGGCTACACCTTC. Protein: CASSLPTGGTLGYTF.

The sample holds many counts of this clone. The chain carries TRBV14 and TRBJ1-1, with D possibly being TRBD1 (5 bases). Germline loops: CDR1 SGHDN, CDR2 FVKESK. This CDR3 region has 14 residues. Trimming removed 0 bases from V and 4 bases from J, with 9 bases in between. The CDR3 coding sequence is TGTGCCAGCAGCCAAGAGCTGGGGGGCACTGAAGCTTTCTTT. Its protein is CASSQELGGTEAFF.

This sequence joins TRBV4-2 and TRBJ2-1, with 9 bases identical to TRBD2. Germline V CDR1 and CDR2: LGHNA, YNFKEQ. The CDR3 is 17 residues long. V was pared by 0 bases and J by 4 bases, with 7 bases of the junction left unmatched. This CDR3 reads CASSQDGASGNYNEQFF. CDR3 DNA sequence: TGTGCCAGCAGCCAAGATGGGGCTAGCGGGAATTACAATGAGCAGTTCTTC.

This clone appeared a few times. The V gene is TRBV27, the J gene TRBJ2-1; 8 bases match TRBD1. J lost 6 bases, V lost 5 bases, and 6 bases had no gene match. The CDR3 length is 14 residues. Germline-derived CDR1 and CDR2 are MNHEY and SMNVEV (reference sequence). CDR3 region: CASSDYTGGNEQFF. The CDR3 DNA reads TGTGCCAGCAGTGACTATACAGGGGGCAATGAGCAGTTCTTC.

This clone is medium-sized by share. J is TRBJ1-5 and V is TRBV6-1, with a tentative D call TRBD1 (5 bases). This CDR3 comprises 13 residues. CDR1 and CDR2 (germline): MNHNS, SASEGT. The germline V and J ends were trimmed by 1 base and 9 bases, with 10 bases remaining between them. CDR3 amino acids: CASSEEGKGPQHF. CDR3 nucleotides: TGTGCCAGCAGTGAAGAGGGGAAGGGGCCCCAGCATTTT.

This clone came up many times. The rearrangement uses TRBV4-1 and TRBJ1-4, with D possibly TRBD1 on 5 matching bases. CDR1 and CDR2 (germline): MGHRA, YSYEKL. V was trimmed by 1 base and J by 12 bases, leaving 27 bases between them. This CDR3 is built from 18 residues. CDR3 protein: CASSQGRPFSEGTNELFF. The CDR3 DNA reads TGCGCCAGCAGCCAAGGGAGACCTTTTTCTGAGGGGACGAATGAACTGTTTTTT.

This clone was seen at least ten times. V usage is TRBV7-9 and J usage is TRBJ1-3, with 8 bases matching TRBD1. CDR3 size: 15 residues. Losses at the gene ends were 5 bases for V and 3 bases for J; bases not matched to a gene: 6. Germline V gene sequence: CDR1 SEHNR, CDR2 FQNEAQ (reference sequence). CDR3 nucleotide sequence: TGTGCCAGCAGCCCAAGGACAGGGAGTGGAAACACCATATATTTT. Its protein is CASSPRTGSGNTIYF.